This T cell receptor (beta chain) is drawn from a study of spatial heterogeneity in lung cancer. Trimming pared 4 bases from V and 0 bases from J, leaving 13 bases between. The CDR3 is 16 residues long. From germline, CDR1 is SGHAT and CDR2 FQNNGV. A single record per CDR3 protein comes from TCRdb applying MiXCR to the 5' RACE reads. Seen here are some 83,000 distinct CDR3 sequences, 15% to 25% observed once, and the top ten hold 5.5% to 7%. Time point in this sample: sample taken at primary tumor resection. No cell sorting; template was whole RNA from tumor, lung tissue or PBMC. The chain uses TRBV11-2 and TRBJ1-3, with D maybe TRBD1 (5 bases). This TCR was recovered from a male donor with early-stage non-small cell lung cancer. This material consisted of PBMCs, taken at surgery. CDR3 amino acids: CASSWGTSSSGNTIYF. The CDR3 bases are TGTGCCAGCAGCTGGGGCACCTCGAGCTCTGGAAACACCATATATTTT.